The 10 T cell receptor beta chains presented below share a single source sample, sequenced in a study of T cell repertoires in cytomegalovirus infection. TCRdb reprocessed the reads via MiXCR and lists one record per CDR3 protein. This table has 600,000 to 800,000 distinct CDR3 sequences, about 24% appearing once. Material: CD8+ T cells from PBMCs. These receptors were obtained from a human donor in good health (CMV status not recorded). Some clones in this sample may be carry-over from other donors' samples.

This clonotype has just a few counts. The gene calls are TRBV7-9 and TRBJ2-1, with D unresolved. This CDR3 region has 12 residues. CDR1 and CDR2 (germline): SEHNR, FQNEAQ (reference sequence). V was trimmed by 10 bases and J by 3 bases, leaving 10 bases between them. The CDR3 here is CATFSGYNEQFF. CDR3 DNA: TGTGCCACTTTTTCAGGCTACAATGAGCAGTTCTTC.

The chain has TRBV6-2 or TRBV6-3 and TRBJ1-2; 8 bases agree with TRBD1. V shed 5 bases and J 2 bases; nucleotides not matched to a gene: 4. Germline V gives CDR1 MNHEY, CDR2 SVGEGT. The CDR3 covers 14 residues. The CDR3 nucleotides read TGTGCCAGCAGTGTAAGGGACAGGAACTATGGCTACACCTTC. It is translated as CASSVRDRNYGYTF.

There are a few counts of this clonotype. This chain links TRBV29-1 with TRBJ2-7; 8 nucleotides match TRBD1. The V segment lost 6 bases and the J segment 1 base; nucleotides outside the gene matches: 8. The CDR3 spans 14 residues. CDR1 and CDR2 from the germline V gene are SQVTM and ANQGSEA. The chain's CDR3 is CSVPGTGRSYEQYF. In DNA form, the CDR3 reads TGCAGCGTCCCCGGGACAGGAAGATCCTACGAGCAGTACTTC.

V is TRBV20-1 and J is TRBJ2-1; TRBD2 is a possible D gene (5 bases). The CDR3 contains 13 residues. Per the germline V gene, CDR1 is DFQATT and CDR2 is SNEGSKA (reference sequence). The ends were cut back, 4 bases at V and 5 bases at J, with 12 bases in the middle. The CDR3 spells CSAKGPEDNEQFF. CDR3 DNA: TGCAGTGCTAAAGGCCCGGAGGACAATGAGCAGTTCTTC.

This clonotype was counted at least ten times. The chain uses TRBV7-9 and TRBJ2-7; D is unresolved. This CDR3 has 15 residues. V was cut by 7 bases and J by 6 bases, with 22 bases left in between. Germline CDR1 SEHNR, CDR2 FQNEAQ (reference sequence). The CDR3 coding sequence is TGTGCCAGCACCCCTCTGGAAGGGTATTTGAGCGAGCAGTACTTC. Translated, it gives CASTPLEGYLSEQYF. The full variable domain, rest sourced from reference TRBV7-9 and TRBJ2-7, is DTGVSQNPRHKITKRGQNVTFRCDPISEHNRLYWYRQTLGQGPEFLTYFQNEAQLEKSRLLSDRFSAERPKGSFSTLEIQRTEQGDSAMYLCASTPLEGYLSEQYFGPGTRLTVT.

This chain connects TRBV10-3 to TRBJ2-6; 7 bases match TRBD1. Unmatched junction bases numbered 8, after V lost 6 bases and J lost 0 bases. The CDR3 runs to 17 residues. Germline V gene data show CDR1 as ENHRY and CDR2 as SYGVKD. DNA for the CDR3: TGTGCCATCAGGGAGCCAGGGGGATTCTCTGGGGCCAACGTCCTGACTTTC. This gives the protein CAIREPGGFSGANVLTF.

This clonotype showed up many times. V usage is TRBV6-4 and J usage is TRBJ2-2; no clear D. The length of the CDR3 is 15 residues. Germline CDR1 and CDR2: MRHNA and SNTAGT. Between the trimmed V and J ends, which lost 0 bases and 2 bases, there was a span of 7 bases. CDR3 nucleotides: TGTGCCAGCAGTGACTCAGACGGAAACACCGGGGAGCTGTTTTTT. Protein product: CASSDSDGNTGELFF.

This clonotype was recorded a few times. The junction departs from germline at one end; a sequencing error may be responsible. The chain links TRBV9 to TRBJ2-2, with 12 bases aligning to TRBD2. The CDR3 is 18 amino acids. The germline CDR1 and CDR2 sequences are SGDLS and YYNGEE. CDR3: CASSVAVLAGGNTGELLF. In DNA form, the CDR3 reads TGTGCCAGCAGCGTAGCTGTTCTAGCGGGGGGGAACACCGGGGAGCTGTTATTT.

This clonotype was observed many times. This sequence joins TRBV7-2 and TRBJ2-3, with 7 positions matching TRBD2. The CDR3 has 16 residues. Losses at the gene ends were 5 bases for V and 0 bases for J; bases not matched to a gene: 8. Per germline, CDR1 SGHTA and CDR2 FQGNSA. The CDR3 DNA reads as TGTGCCAGCAGCCCCTCGACTAGCCCCAGCACAGATACGCAGTATTTT. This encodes CASSPSTSPSTDTQYF.

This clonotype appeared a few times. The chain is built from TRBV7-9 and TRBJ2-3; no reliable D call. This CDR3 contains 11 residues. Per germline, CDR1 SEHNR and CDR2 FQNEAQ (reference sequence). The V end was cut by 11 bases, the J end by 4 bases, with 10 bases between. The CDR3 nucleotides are TGTGCCGTTCTCTACTCAGATACGCAGTATTTT. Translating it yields CAVLYSDTQYF. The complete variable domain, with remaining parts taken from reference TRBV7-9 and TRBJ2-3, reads DTGVSQNPRHKITKRGQNVTFRCDPISEHNRLYWYRQTLGQGPEFLTYFQNEAQLEKSRLLSDRFSAERPKGSFSTLEIQRTEQGDSAMYLCAVLYSDTQYFGPGTRLTVL.